This T cell receptor (beta chain) was profiled in a study of blood T cell repertoires in COVID-19. TCRdb's copy holds only in-frame clones and misses some; the assay was immunoSEQ multiplex PCR. The sample contains approximately 380,000 clones, roughly nine tenths of which appear only once. Germline-derived CDR1 and CDR2 are KGHSH and LQKENI. The V end lost 3 bases, the J end lost 11 bases, and 22 bases lay between the germline ends. This CDR3 is built from 15 residues. The chain carries TRBV18 and TRBJ1-2, with D perhaps matching TRBD1 (6 bases). The receptor's source is a woman between 40 and 55 years old who had been exposed to COVID-19. Sequenced: PBMCs or T cells enriched from blood (not recorded which). CDR3 DNA sequence: TGTGCCAGCTCACCGACCCTAACTGGACAGAACGATTACACCTTC. It encodes CASSPTLTGQNDYTF. The complete variable domain, with remaining parts taken from reference TRBV18 and TRBJ1-2, reads NAGVMQNPRHLVRRRGQEARLRCSPMKGHSHVYWYRQLPEEGLKFMVYLQKENIIDESGMPKERFSAEFPKEGPSILRIQQVVRGDSAAYFCASSPTLTGQNDYTFGSGTRLTVV.